This T cell receptor (beta chain) was sequenced for a study of CD8 T cells in ankylosing spondylitis. Study results and caveats: Disease-linked clones reportedly showed significant enrichment in matched ankylosing spondylitis synovial fluid. Ankylosing spondylitis blood appeared to carry a characteristic TCR beta motif of several highly homologous variants. CD8+ by phenotype, disease-linked clones were relatively rare in peripheral blood. Earlier work had already found some motif variants in reactive arthritis synovial fluid and blood.

Generation of TCR beta libraries employed quantitative 5'-RACE incorporating molecular barcodes. TCRdb re-called the 5' RACE reads through MiXCR, storing one row per CDR3 protein. The profile shows fewer than 750,000 distinct CDR3 sequences, around 19% of them singletons. About this clonotype itself: Its antigen remains unidentified.

Sequences were obtained from blood, either unsorted or a sorted T cell fraction (not recorded which). This TCR came from a male donor with ankylosing spondylitis.

CDR3 loop: CASSQLLERNEQFF. CDR3 in DNA: TGCGCCAGCAGCCAATTGCTAGAGCGCAATGAGCAGTTCTTC. The chain links TRBV4-1 to TRBJ2-1; D is ambiguous. This CDR3 contains 14 residues. From germline, CDR1 is MGHRA and CDR2 YSYEKL. The V and J ends lost 2 bases and 6 bases respectively, with 11 bases between them.